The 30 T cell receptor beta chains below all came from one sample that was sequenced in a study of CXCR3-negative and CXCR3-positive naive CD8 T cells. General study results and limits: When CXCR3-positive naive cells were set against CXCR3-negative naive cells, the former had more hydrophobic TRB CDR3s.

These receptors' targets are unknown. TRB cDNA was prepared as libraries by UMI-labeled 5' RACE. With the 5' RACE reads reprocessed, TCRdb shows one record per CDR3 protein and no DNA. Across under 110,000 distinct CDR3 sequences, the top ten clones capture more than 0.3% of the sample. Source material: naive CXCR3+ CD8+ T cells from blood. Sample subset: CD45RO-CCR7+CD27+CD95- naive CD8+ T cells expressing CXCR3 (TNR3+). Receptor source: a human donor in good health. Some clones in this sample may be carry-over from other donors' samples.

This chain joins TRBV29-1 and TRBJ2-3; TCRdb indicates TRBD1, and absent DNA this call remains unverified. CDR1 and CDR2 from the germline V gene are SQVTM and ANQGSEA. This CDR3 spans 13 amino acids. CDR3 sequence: CSVPGTGPDTQYF.

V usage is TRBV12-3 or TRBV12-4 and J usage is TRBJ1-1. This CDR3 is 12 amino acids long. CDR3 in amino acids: CASSLAVSEAFF.

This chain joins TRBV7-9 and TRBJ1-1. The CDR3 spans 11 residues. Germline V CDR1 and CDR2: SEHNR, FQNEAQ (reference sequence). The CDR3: CASSISGLAFF.

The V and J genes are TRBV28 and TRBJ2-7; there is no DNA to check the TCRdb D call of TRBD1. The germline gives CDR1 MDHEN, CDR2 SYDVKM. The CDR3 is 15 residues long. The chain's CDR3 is CASSPTGILSYEQYF.

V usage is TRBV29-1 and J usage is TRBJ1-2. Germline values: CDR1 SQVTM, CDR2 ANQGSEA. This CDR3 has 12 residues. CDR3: CSVEDQTHGYTF.

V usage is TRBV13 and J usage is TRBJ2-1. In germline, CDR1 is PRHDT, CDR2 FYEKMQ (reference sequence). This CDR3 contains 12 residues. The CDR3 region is CASSARNDEQFF.

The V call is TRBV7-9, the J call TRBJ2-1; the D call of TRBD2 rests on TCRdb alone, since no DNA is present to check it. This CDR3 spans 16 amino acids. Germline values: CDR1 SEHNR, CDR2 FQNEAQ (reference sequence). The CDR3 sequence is CASSPPVAGEYNEQFF.

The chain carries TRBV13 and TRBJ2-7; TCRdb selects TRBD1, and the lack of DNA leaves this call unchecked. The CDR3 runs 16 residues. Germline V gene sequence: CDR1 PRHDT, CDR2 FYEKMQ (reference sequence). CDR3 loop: CASSSNIDRASYEQYF.

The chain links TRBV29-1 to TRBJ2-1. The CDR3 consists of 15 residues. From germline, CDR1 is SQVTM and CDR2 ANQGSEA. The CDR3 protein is CSVEDLGSSYNEQFF.

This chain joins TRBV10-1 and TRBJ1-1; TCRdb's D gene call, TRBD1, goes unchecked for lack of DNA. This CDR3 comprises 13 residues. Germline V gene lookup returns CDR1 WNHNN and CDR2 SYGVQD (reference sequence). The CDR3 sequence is CASRRGLGAEAFF.

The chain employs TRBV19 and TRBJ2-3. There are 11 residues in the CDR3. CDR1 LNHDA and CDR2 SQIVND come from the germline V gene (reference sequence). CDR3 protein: CASTGTDTQYF. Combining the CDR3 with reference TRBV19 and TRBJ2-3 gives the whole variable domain DGGITQSPKYLFRKEGQNVTLSCEQNLNHDAMYWYRQDPGQGLRLIYYSQIVNDFQKGDIAEGYSVSREKKESFPLTVTSAQKNPTAFYLCASTGTDTQYFGPGTRLTVL.

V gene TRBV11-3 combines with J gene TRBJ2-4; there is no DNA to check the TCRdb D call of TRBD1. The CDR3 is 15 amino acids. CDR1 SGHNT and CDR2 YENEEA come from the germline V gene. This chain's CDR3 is CASSLDPGAKNIQYF. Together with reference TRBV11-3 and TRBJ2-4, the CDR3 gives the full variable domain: EAGVVQSPRYKIIEKKQPVAFWCNPISGHNTLYWYLQNLGQGPELLIRYENEEAVDDSQLPKDRFSAERLKGVDSTLKIQPAELGDSAVYLCASSLDPGAKNIQYFGAGTRLSVL.

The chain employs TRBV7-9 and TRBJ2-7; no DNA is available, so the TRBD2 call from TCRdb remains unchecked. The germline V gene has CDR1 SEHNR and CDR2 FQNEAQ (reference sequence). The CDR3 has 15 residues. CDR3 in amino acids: CASSPLSGFSYEQYF.

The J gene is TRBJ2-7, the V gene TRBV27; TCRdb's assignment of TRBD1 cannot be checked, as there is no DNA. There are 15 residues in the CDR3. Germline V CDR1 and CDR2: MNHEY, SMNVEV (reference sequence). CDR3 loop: CASSTSWGGQNEQYF.

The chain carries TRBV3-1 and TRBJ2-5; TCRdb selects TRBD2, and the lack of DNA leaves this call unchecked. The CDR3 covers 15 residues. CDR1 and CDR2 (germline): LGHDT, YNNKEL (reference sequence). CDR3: CASSQDIAEEETQYF.

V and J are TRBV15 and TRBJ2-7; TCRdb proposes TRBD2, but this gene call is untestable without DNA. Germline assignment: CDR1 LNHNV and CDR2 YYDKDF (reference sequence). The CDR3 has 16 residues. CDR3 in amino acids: CATSPNSGVPSYEQYF. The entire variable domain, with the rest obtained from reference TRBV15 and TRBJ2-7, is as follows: DAMVIQNPRYQVTQFGKPVTLSCSQTLNHNVMYWYQQKSSQAPKLLFHYYDKDFNNEADTPDNFQSRRPNTSFCFLDIRSPGLGDTAMYLCATSPNSGVPSYEQYFGPGTRLTVT.

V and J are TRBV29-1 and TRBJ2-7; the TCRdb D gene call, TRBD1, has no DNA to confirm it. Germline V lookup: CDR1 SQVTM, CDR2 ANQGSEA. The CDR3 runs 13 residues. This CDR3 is CSLRTGRSYEQYF.

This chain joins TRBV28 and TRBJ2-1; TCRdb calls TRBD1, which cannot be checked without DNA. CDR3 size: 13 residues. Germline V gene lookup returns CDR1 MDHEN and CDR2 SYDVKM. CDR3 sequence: CASIDRWNNEQFF.

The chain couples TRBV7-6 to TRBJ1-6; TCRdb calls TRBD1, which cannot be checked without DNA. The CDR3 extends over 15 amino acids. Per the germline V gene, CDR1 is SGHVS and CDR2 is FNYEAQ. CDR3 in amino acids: CASSSTTGGDSPLHF.

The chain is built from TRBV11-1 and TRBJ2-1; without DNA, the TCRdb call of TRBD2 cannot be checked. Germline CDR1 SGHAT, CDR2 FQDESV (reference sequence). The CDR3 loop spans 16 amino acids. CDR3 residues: CASSPPGLATDNEQFF.

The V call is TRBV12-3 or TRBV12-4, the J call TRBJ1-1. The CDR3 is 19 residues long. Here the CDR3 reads CASSLAVSRDDNLNTEAFF.

The CDR3 sequence is CAISPGNQPQHF. The genes are TRBV10-3 and TRBJ1-5. Germline V lookup: CDR1 ENHRY, CDR2 SYGVKD. The CDR3 runs 12 residues.

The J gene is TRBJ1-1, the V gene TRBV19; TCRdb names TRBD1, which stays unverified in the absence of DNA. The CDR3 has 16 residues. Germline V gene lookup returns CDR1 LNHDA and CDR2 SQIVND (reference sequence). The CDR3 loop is CASSSPTGAGDTEAFF.

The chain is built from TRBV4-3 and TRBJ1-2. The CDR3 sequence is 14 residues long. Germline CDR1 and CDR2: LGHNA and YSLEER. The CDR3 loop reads CASSQDLGLYGYTF.

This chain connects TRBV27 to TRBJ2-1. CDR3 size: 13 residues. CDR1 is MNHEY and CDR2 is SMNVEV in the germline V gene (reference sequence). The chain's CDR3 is CASSLSKYNEQFF.

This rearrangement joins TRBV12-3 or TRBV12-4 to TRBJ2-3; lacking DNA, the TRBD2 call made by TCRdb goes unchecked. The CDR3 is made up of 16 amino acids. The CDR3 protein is CASSSPERGGTDTQYF.

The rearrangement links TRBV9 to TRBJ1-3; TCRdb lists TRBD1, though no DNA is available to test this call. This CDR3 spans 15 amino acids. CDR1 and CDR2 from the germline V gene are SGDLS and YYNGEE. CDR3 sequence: CASSQQDSYGDTIYF.

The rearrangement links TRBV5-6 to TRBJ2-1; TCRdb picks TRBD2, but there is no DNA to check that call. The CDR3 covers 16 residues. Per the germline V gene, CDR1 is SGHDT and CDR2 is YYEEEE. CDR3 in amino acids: CASSFPTGLVYNEQFF.

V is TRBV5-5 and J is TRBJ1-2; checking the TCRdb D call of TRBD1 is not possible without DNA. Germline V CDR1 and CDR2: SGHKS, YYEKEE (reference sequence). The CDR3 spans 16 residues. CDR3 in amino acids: CASSFSPDRTNYGYTF.

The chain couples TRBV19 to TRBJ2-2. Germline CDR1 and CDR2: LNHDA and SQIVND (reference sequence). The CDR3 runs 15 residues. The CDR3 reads CASSIQETNTGELFF.